Each of the 25 T cell receptor beta chains below was sequenced from the same sample in a study of T-cell memory formation after mild COVID-19 (TCRdb year 2021). The library was prepared using 5' RACE. Sequencing took place on an Illumina NovaSeq 6000. TCRdb reanalyzed the raw reads on its own, using fastp at Q25 for trimming and MiXCR for clone calling, and kept in-frame beta chains. Identical CDR3 protein sequences are pooled into one entry, listed with their most common genes and DNA. Here the sample has 400,000 to 500,000 distinct CDR3 sequences; roughly 24% occur a single time. The ten largest clonotypes hold 8.8% of the sample. The sequenced sample consisted of PBMCs or a T cell subset sorted from them (not recorded which). Source of these receptors: an adult woman who had mild COVID-19 (a few samples of this study predate the infection). The sample titles of this study are shuffled in the database, so cell type and time point are left out; the donor was told from shared clones.

This clonotype was counted only a few times. The chain has TRBV4-2 and TRBJ2-2; no definite D call. The germline V and J ends were trimmed by 0 bases and 1 base, with 15 bases remaining between them. This CDR3 region has 18 residues. CDR1 is LGHNA and CDR2 is YNFKEQ in the germline V gene. The CDR3 sequence is CASSQDGRSLLNTGELFF. The CDR3 nucleotides read TGTGCCAGCAGCCAAGATGGACGAAGCCTCCTGAACACCGGGGAGCTGTTTTTT.

This clonotype has only a few counts. This chain uses TRBV5-6 with TRBJ2-3; 7 nucleotides line up with TRBD1. CDR3 length: 14 amino acids. The V gene end was trimmed by 7 bases and the J gene end by 6 bases; junction bases not matched to a gene: 11. Germline V gene sequence: CDR1 SGHDT, CDR2 YYEEEE. CDR3 sequence: CASQLTGVRDTQYF. CDR3 DNA sequence: TGTGCCAGCCAGCTTACAGGGGTACGGGATACGCAGTATTTT.

In its sample, this clonotype was seen a few times. This chain uses TRBV4-1 with TRBJ2-1; TRBD2 agrees at 10 bases. Trimming at V came to 0 bases and at J to 2 bases, leaving 1 base not matched to a gene. CDR1 is MGHRA and CDR2 is YSYEKL in the germline V gene. This CDR3 is built from 16 residues. The CDR3 spells CASSQDGLAAYNEQFF. CDR3 bases: TGCGCCAGCAGCCAAGATGGACTAGCGGCCTACAATGAGCAGTTCTTC.

The genes are TRBV29-1 and TRBJ1-2, with a tentative D call TRBD1 (5 bases). Germline V gene data show CDR1 as SQVTM and CDR2 as ANQGSEA. With 4 bases removed from V and 5 bases from J, the gap between germline ends came to 20 bases. The CDR3 consists of 15 residues. The CDR3 DNA reads TGCAGCGTTGTAGCCCTGGGGGGGGTACCATATGGCTACACCTTC. Amino acids: CSVVALGGVPYGYTF.

This clonotype was counted a few times. V and J are TRBV5-1 and TRBJ2-1, with D perhaps TRBD2 (6 bases). Germline CDR1 reads SGHRS; CDR2 reads YFSETQ. Trimming took 7 bases from V and 6 from J, leaving 14 bases between them. The CDR3 is made up of 13 amino acids. DNA for the CDR3: TGCGCCAGCTCCCCTTGGCGGGGCAATGAGCAGTTCTTC. It yields the protein CASSPWRGNEQFF.

V and J are TRBV7-8 and TRBJ2-1; 16 bases fit TRBD2. The CDR3 has 16 residues. The ends lost 5 bases at V and 6 bases at J; junction bases unmatched: 4. Germline assignment: CDR1 SGHVS and CDR2 FQNEAQ. The CDR3 is CASSGTSGRVSNEQFF. CDR3 in DNA: TGTGCCAGCAGCGGGACTAGCGGGAGGGTGTCCAATGAGCAGTTCTTC.

The chain joins TRBV12-3 or TRBV12-4 to TRBJ2-1, with D possibly TRBD2 on 5 matching bases. This CDR3 spans 16 amino acids. The V end lost 5 bases, the J end lost 2 bases, and 16 bases lay between the germline ends. The DNA for the CDR3 is TGTGCCAGCAGTCCCGAGCGTGGGAGCCCCTACAATGAGCAGTTCTTC. Translated, it gives CASSPERGSPYNEQFF.

This clonotype was detected only a few times. V gene TRBV6-1 combines with J gene TRBJ2-7, with D maybe TRBD1 (5 bases). Trimming removed 4 bases from V and 9 bases from J, with 22 bases in between. This CDR3 has 15 residues. Germline lookup yields CDR1 MNHNS and CDR2 SASEGT. In nucleotides, the CDR3 is TGTGCCAGCAGTGCCCCTCCAGGGATCGTGGTCGTGCAGTACTTC. It translates to CASSAPPGIVVVQYF.

This clonotype has a handful of counts. The chain carries TRBV29-1 and TRBJ2-7; D is unresolved. Germline CDR1 reads SQVTM; CDR2 reads ANQGSEA. The CDR3 runs 14 residues. Trimming pared 3 bases from V and 3 bases from J, leaving 15 bases between. The CDR3 region has the DNA TGCAGCGTTGAGGTGCGCGGCCAGAGCTACGAGCAGTACTTC. It translates to CSVEVRGQSYEQYF.

This clonotype was seen more than once but under ten times. J is TRBJ2-3 and V is TRBV7-2, with D perhaps assigned TRBD1 or TRBD2 (5 bases each). Germline V gene sequence: CDR1 SGHTA, CDR2 FQGNSA. The germline V and J ends were trimmed by 5 bases and 6 bases, with 15 bases remaining between them. CDR3 length: 14 amino acids. CDR3 bases: TGTGCCAGCAGCAAGACACGGGGCGGGGATACGCAGTATTTT. This translates into CASSKTRGGDTQYF.

This clonotype was seen more than once but under ten times. The chain couples TRBV12-3 or TRBV12-4 to TRBJ1-4; D call uncertain. V lost 5 bases to trimming and J lost 4 bases, with 14 bases between them. The CDR3 extends over 15 amino acids. Here the CDR3 reads CASSTLGALNEKLFF. The CDR3 nucleotides are TGTGCCAGCAGTACCTTGGGCGCTCTTAATGAAAAACTGTTTTTT.

The chain employs TRBV5-1 and TRBJ2-7; 8 bases fit TRBD2. The ends lost 4 bases at V and 6 bases at J; junction bases unmatched: 9. CDR1 and CDR2 from the germline V gene are SGHRS and YFSETQ. This CDR3 contains 14 residues. The CDR3 spells CASSPRLAGGEQYF. CDR3 DNA: TGCGCCAGCAGCCCAAGGTTGGCGGGGGGCGAGCAGTACTTC.

The V call is TRBV12-3 or TRBV12-4, the J call TRBJ2-7; D unresolved. V was clipped by 2 bases and J by 7 bases, with 9 bases between them. CDR3 size: 12 residues. Here the CDR3 DNA reads TGTGCCAGCAGTTTAACGGCTGGAGAGCAGTACTTC. It yields the protein CASSLTAGEQYF.

This clonotype was observed a handful of times. The gene calls are TRBV4-1 and TRBJ2-1; possibly TRBD1 for D (5 bases). The length of the CDR3 is 15 residues. V was shortened by 7 bases and J by 7 bases, with 20 bases between the two germline ends. CDR1 MGHRA and CDR2 YSYEKL come from the germline V gene. CDR3 protein: CASTPVLQVLNEQFF. The DNA for the CDR3 is TGCGCCAGCACCCCCGTGCTACAGGTTTTAAATGAGCAGTTCTTC.

CDR3 DNA sequence: TGCGCCAGCAGGCCCGATATAGCCAAAAACATTCAGTACTTC. Its translation is CASRPDIAKNIQYF. The chain joins TRBV5-1 to TRBJ2-4; unclear D gene. This CDR3 region has 14 residues. V lost 5 bases to trimming and J lost 0 bases, with 9 bases between them. Germline CDR1 is SGHRS and CDR2 is YFSETQ.

The V call is TRBV9, the J call TRBJ1-2; TRBD1 matches at 7 bases. From germline, CDR1 is SGDLS and CDR2 YYNGEE. With V trimmed by 4 bases and J by 6 bases, 12 bases remained unmatched. This CDR3 region has 15 residues. CDR3 sequence: CASSPTSRGLNGYTF. DNA for the CDR3: TGTGCCAGCAGCCCGACAAGTAGGGGGCTTAATGGCTACACCTTC.

The V gene is TRBV18, the J gene TRBJ1-1; D is uncertain. Germline V gene data show CDR1 as KGHSH and CDR2 as LQKENI. Between the trimmed V and J ends, which lost 6 bases and 0 bases, there was a span of 11 bases. The CDR3 is made up of 14 amino acids. CDR3 protein: CASSTPNLNTEAFF. In DNA form, the CDR3 reads TGTGCCAGCTCCACCCCGAACTTGAACACTGAAGCTTTCTTT.

The table lists this clonotype with a few counts. The V and J genes are TRBV15 and TRBJ2-5; no firm D call. The CDR3 is 15 residues long. The V end lost 5 bases, the J end lost 7 bases, and 20 bases lay between the germline ends. Germline CDR1 is LNHNV and CDR2 is YYDKDF (reference sequence). As DNA, the CDR3 is TGTGCCACCAGCTTGCGCCTGGACCGAGGCGGGACCCAGTACTTC. It specifies CATSLRLDRGGTQYF.

This clonotype was seen a handful of times. CDR3 sequence reads: CASSVDTRNNEQFF. CDR3 nucleotides: TGCGCCAGCAGCGTGGATACTAGGAACAATGAGCAGTTCTTC. This rearrangement joins TRBV5-1 to TRBJ2-1; TRBD2 is a possible D gene (5 bases). This CDR3 has 14 amino acids. Trimming took 4 bases from V and 5 from J, leaving 13 bases between them. Germline V gene sequence: CDR1 SGHRS, CDR2 YFSETQ.

The rearrangement uses TRBV12-5 and TRBJ1-1, with D unresolved. From germline, CDR1 is LGHNT and CDR2 FRNRAP. Trimming left V 3 bases short and J 7 bases short, with 18 bases between. This CDR3 has 15 amino acids. CDR3 protein: CASGFIFGERNEAFF. Here the CDR3 DNA reads TGTGCTAGTGGTTTTATCTTCGGGGAGCGGAATGAAGCTTTCTTT.

CDR3 residues: CASSQGWDGTGELFF. Here the CDR3 DNA reads TGCGCCAGCAGCCAGGGGTGGGATGGGACCGGGGAGCTGTTTTTT. V is TRBV4-1 and J is TRBJ2-2; no clear D. Germline CDR1 is MGHRA and CDR2 is YSYEKL. Trimming removed 3 bases at V and 5 bases at J, with 13 bases between. CDR3 length: 15 residues.

The chain combines TRBV7-3 with TRBJ2-1; the D gene is possibly TRBD2 (5 bases). CDR1 and CDR2 from the germline V gene are SGHTA and FQGTGA. The V end was cut by 5 bases, the J end by 8 bases, with 13 bases between. CDR3 length equals 13 residues. The CDR3 is CASSGFLGDEQFF. The CDR3 bases are TGTGCCAGCAGCGGATTCCTCGGGGATGAGCAGTTCTTC.

The table lists this clonotype with a count of one. The CDR3 region has the DNA TGTGCAAGTCGCTTAGCAGCCCGTTTGGGGGCTAGTCCCACAGATACGCAGTATTTT. Encoded protein: CASRLAARLGASPTDTQYF. V gene TRBV12-2 combines with J gene TRBJ2-3; the listed D gene, TRBD2, was not tested against the DNA. TRBV12-2 is noted as a pseudogene. CDR3 length equals 19 residues.

This clonotype has just a few counts. This chain connects TRBV7-8 to TRBJ2-7; D could derive from TRBD1 or TRBD2 (5 bases each). The V and J ends lost 5 bases and 5 bases respectively, with 16 bases between them. Germline values: CDR1 SGHVS, CDR2 FQNEAQ. This CDR3 has 14 residues. The CDR3 is CASSPRTWGDEQYF. CDR3 sequence (DNA): TGTGCCAGCAGCCCTCGGACTTGGGGCGACGAGCAGTACTTC.

This clonotype was seen a few times. The rearrangement uses TRBV20-1 and TRBJ1-1; D gene ambiguous. CDR1 and CDR2 from the germline V gene are DFQATT and SNEGSKA (reference sequence). CDR3 length: 13 residues. V lost 3 bases and J 6 bases, leaving 14 bases between the germline ends. Here the CDR3 reads CSASGQTRAEAFF. In nucleotides, the CDR3 is TGCAGTGCTAGCGGCCAGACGAGGGCTGAAGCTTTCTTT.